Shown below are 32 T cell receptor beta chains from a single sample sequenced in a study of somatic mutations in cytotoxic T cells in rheumatoid arthritis. Here immunoSEQ multiplex PCR was the method, and the copy in TCRdb shows in-frame clones only, minus some. Of 6,000 or so clones listed, roughly 80% were seen once; the top ten hold about 32%. This specimen was CD8+ T cells sorted from blood, taken at a follow-up visit. Receptors originate from a woman between 65 and 79 years old with rheumatoid arthritis.

V usage is TRBV9 and J usage is TRBJ2-7; 10 bases are shared with TRBD1. Germline assignment: CDR1 SGDLS and CDR2 YYNGEE. This CDR3 spans 15 amino acids. The trim removed 2 bases at V and 3 bases at J, leaving 5 bases unmatched. CDR3 in amino acids: CASSVGDRGSYEQYF. CDR3 nucleotides: TGTGCCAGCAGCGTGGGGGACAGGGGCAGCTACGAGCAGTACTTC.

V usage is TRBV5-1 and J usage is TRBJ1-1; D remains ambiguous. There are 15 residues in the CDR3. V was trimmed by 0 bases and J by 0 bases, leaving 9 bases between them. Looked up from germline, CDR1 is SGHRS and CDR2 is YFSETQ. The CDR3 region is CASSLVGSLNTEAFF. The CDR3 DNA follows: TGCGCCAGCAGCTTGGTAGGCAGTTTGAACACTGAAGCTTTCTTT.

The gene calls are TRBV2 and TRBJ1-4, with 7 bases aligning to TRBD1. V shed 6 bases and J 7 bases; nucleotides not matched to a gene: 20. The CDR3 covers 18 residues. The V gene's germline CDR1 is SNHLY and CDR2 FYNNEI. The chain's CDR3 is CASRIDGTANESIEKLFF. DNA of the CDR3: TGTGCCAGCAGGATCGACGGGACAGCGAATGAATCGATTGAAAAACTGTTTTTT.

The genes are TRBV6-5 and TRBJ2-1, with D possibly being TRBD2 (5 bases). Germline V gene lookup returns CDR1 MNHEY and CDR2 SVGAGI. This CDR3 has 11 residues. The V end was cut by 5 bases, the J end by 9 bases, with 8 bases between. CDR3 DNA sequence: TGTGCCAGCAGTGGACTGGGTGAGCAGTTCTTC. Translation: CASSGLGEQFF.

The rearrangement uses TRBV5-6 and TRBJ1-1; D call uncertain. From germline, CDR1 is SGHDT and CDR2 YYEEEE. With 4 bases removed from V and 6 bases from J, the gap between germline ends came to 16 bases. CDR3 length equals 14 residues. The CDR3 spells CASSPGPGGPEAFF. The CDR3, as DNA: TGTGCCAGCAGCCCCGGCCCAGGAGGTCCTGAAGCTTTCTTT.

To note about this clone: Distinct nucleotide sequences in the sample also encode this CDR3. This sequence joins TRBV28 and TRBJ2-2; the match to TRBD2 covers 10 bases. The CDR3 contains 18 residues. The junction had 12 bases not matched to a gene; V was cut back by 8 bases and J by 0 bases. Per germline, CDR1 MDHEN and CDR2 SYDVKM. The CDR3 reads CASGSPGLAISNTGELFF. Written as DNA, the CDR3 is TGTGCCAGCGGATCTCCGGGACTAGCGATATCGAACACCGGGGAGCTGTTTTTT. Looking up the rest from reference TRBV28 and TRBJ2-2 gives the full variable domain: DVKVTQSSRYLVKRTGEKVFLECVQDMDHENMFWYRQDPGLGLRLIYFSYDVKMKEKGDIPEGYSVSREKKERFSLILESASTNQTSMYLCASGSPGLAISNTGELFFGEGSRLTVL.

The gene calls are TRBV19 and TRBJ2-1; TRBD2 agrees at 11 bases. Trimming cost V 5 bases and J 6 bases; bases outside gene matches: 12. In germline, CDR1 is LNHDA, CDR2 SQIVND (reference sequence). CDR3 size: 17 residues. The CDR3 coding sequence is TGTGCCAGTAGTGGCGGACTAGCGGGTCAGAGATCCAATGAGCAGTTCTTC. Translation gives CASSGGLAGQRSNEQFF.

The chain combines TRBV5-4 with TRBJ2-1, with D tentatively TRBD2 (6 bases). This CDR3 has 17 amino acids. Between the trimmed V and J ends, which lost 1 base and 0 bases, there was a span of 14 bases. Per germline, CDR1 SGHNT and CDR2 YYREEE (reference sequence). The CDR3 region has the DNA TGTGCCAGCAGCTTGCACCTGGACTACTACTCCTACAATGAGCAGTTCTTC. It is translated as CASSLHLDYYSYNEQFF.

V usage is TRBV10-2 and J usage is TRBJ2-7, with 7 bases fitting TRBD1. The length of the CDR3 is 15 residues. The trim removed 4 bases at V and 0 bases at J, leaving 6 bases unmatched. Germline values: CDR1 WSHSY, CDR2 SAAADI. CDR3 DNA sequence: TGCGCCAGCAGTGTTGGGACAGCCATCTCCTACGAGCAGTACTTC. It yields the protein CASSVGTAISYEQYF.

The V and J genes are TRBV27 and TRBJ2-2; D possibly corresponds to TRBD1 (6 bases). Looked up from germline, CDR1 is MNHEY and CDR2 is SMNVEV (reference sequence). CDR3 size: 15 residues. The V end lost 7 bases, the J end lost 3 bases, and 15 bases lay between the germline ends. CDR3 loop: CASTPGDRYTGELFF. The CDR3 coding sequence is TGTGCCAGCACCCCAGGGGATCGGTACACCGGGGAGCTGTTTTTT.

The chain combines TRBV7-2 with TRBJ2-2; D might be TRBD2 (6 bases). Germline V lookup: CDR1 SGHTA, CDR2 FQGNSA. The CDR3 totals 19 residues. Trimming removed 2 bases from V and 4 bases from J, with 23 bases in between. The CDR3 nucleotides read TGTGCCAGCAGCTTATCACGGAGAAGAGCGCGGGACCGCACCGGGGAGCTGTTTTTT. Its translation: CASSLSRRRARDRTGELFF. Supplemented by reference TRBV7-2 and TRBJ2-2, the full variable domain reads GAGVSQSPSNKVTEKGKDVELRCDPISGHTALYWYRQSLGQGLEFLIYFQGNSAPDKSGLPSDRFSAERTGGSVSTLTIQRTQQEDSAVYLCASSLSRRRARDRTGELFFGEGSRLTVL.

The chain joins TRBV9 to TRBJ2-1; D might be TRBD2 (7 bases). Germline CDR1 SGDLS, CDR2 YYNGEE. V lost 4 bases and J 2 bases, leaving 25 bases between the germline ends. CDR3 length equals 19 residues. CDR3 loop: CASSNPQGGGRLAYNEQFF. CDR3 nucleotide sequence: TGTGCCAGCAGCAACCCTCAAGGGGGGGGTCGTTTGGCCTACAATGAGCAGTTCTTC.

The chain links TRBV20-1 to TRBJ2-7; D is unclear. V was pared by 5 bases and J by 1 base, with 6 bases between. This CDR3 is built from 11 residues. The germline gives CDR1 DFQATT, CDR2 SNEGSKA (reference sequence). The CDR3 DNA reads as TGCAGTGCTCCGCGGTCCTACGAGCAGTACTTC. As protein: CSAPRSYEQYF.

The chain combines TRBV7-2 with TRBJ2-4; D not resolved. V was cut by 1 base and J by 6 bases, with 1 base left in between. The CDR3 runs 11 residues. Per germline, CDR1 SGHTA and CDR2 FQGNSA. CDR3 region: CASSLGNIQYF. The CDR3 DNA is TGTGCCAGCAGCTTAGGAAACATTCAGTACTTC.

This chain connects TRBV5-4 to TRBJ2-3; no clear D. V lost 4 bases and J 2 bases, leaving 8 bases between the germline ends. There are 13 residues in the CDR3. The germline CDR1 and CDR2 sequences are SGHNT and YYREEE (reference sequence). The CDR3 DNA sequence: TGTGCCAGCAGCCGGTCGGACACAGATACGCAGTATTTT. Its translation is CASSRSDTDTQYF. The full variable domain, with the rest looked up from reference TRBV5-4 and TRBJ2-3, is ETGVTQSPTHLIKTRGQQVTLRCSSQSGHNTVSWYQQALGQGPQFIFQYYREEENGRGNFPPRFSGLQFPNYSSELNVNALELDDSALYLCASSRSDTDTQYFGPGTRLTVL.

The chain couples TRBV27 to TRBJ1-2, with D hard to call. V gave up 1 base and J gave up 1 base, with 4 bases separating them. Germline V gene lookup returns CDR1 MNHEY and CDR2 SMNVEV (reference sequence). This CDR3 region has 13 residues. In nucleotides, the CDR3 is TGTGCCAGCAGTTTATTCGGTAACTATGGCTACACCTTC. It is translated as CASSLFGNYGYTF.

The chain carries TRBV27 and TRBJ1-2; D might be TRBD1 (6 bases). V lost 5 bases, J lost 7 bases, and 26 bases lay in between. The germline gives CDR1 MNHEY, CDR2 SMNVEV (reference sequence). The CDR3 is 17 amino acids. The chain's CDR3 is CASSPSRGDTGAGGYTF. Here the CDR3 DNA reads TGTGCCAGCAGTCCGTCTCGGGGGGACACGGGCGCGGGTGGCTACACCTTC.

V and J are TRBV9 and TRBJ2-7, with D tentatively TRBD1 (6 bases). Germline values: CDR1 SGDLS, CDR2 YYNGEE. The CDR3 spans 14 residues. Trimming removed 0 bases at V and 4 bases at J, with 11 bases between. The CDR3 region is CASSVGGQRYEQYF. DNA of the CDR3: TGTGCCAGCAGCGTAGGAGGACAGAGATACGAGCAGTACTTC.

V is TRBV5-6 and J is TRBJ2-5, with D unresolved. This CDR3 contains 14 residues. V was cut by 4 bases and J by 1 base, with 11 bases left in between. Germline V gene data show CDR1 as SGHDT and CDR2 as YYEEEE. CDR3 loop: CASSPNWGQETQYF. The CDR3 nucleotides read TGTGCCAGCAGCCCTAATTGGGGCCAAGAGACCCAGTACTTC.

Comment on this clone: Other DNA sequences from this sample encode an identical CDR3 as well. The genes are TRBV9 and TRBJ2-1; 10 nucleotides line up with TRBD2. With 3 bases clipped from V and 0 bases from J, the junction kept 0 bases outside the gene matches. The V gene's germline CDR1 is SGDLS and CDR2 YYNGEE. This CDR3 contains 15 residues. The CDR3 region is CASSASGSSYNEQFF. In DNA, the CDR3 is TGTGCCAGCAGCGCTAGCGGGAGCTCCTACAATGAGCAGTTCTTC.

This rearrangement joins TRBV10-3 to TRBJ2-6; D is perhaps TRBD1 (5 bases). There are 14 residues in the CDR3. The germline V gene encodes CDR1 ENHRY and CDR2 SYGVKD. V lost 8 bases and J lost 4, with 12 bases in between. The DNA of the CDR3 is TGTGCCATCGACAGCCCCGGGGGGGCCAACGTCCTGACTTTC. It is translated as CAIDSPGGANVLTF.

The genes are TRBV7-6 and TRBJ2-2; the match to TRBD2 covers 9 bases. This CDR3 comprises 19 residues. After removal of 2 bases from V and 1 base from J, the junction contained 11 bases not matched to a gene. Germline V gene data show CDR1 as SGHVS and CDR2 as FNYEAQ. CDR3 bases: TGTGCCAGCAGCTTACCCCCCGAGGCTAGCGGGGTGAACACCGGGGAGCTGTTTTTT. This encodes CASSLPPEASGVNTGELFF.

V and J are TRBV5-1 and TRBJ1-1; D ambiguous. The CDR3 loop spans 14 amino acids. V lost 2 bases and J 6 bases, leaving 14 bases between the germline ends. In germline, CDR1 is SGHRS, CDR2 YFSETQ. The CDR3 bases are TGCGCCAGCAGCTTCGCCCCCCGAGGGCCTGAAGCTTTCTTT. This sequence encodes CASSFAPRGPEAFF.

This rearrangement joins TRBV11-3 to TRBJ2-3; tentatively, D is TRBD2 (5 bases). The CDR3 contains 14 residues. V was trimmed by 5 bases and J by 3 bases, leaving 12 bases between them. Germline CDR1 and CDR2: SGHNT and YENEEA. The CDR3 sequence is CASSTTEGTDTQYF. The CDR3 nucleotides are TGTGCCAGCAGCACTACAGAGGGAACAGATACGCAGTATTTT.

CDR3 sequence reads: CASSVLAGVRNEQFF. In DNA form, the CDR3 reads TGTGCCAGCAGCGTATTGGCGGGAGTGCGGAATGAGCAGTTCTTC. The gene calls are TRBV9 and TRBJ2-1; TRBD2 matches 7 bases. Germline trimming cut 1 base from V and 7 bases from J; bases unmatched to any gene: 8. The CDR3 spans 15 residues. From germline, CDR1 is SGDLS and CDR2 YYNGEE.

This clone has a handful of counts. The chain is built from TRBV4-1 and TRBJ1-1; no firm D call. V gave up 0 bases and J gave up 1 base, with 9 bases separating them. There are 15 residues in the CDR3. Germline CDR1 is MGHRA and CDR2 is YSYEKL. CDR3 DNA sequence: TGCGCCAGCAGCCAAGACGGGCTTACGAACACTGAAGCTTTCTTT. Residues: CASSQDGLTNTEAFF.

The V gene is TRBV27, the J gene TRBJ2-1; 9 bases match TRBD2. CDR3 length: 16 residues. V trimming: 6 bases; J trimming: 3 bases; junction bases outside the gene matches: 9. Germline CDR1 MNHEY, CDR2 SMNVEV (reference sequence). The CDR3 nucleotides are TGTGCCAGCAGGATGGGGGCGGGGGGGGGCTACAATGAGCAGTTCTTC. It specifies CASRMGAGGGYNEQFF.

The J gene is TRBJ1-1, the V gene TRBV27, with 7 bases aligning to TRBD1. V was clipped by 3 bases and J by 5 bases; unmatched bases: 9. This CDR3 region has 15 residues. Germline V CDR1 and CDR2: MNHEY, SMNVEV (reference sequence). Here the CDR3 DNA reads TGTGCCAGCAGTTTCTCCACAGGGGCGCTTACTGAAGCTTTCTTT. Residues: CASSFSTGALTEAFF.

Written as DNA, the CDR3 is TGTGCCAGCAGCTTGGATTCCGGGACAGGGGGCCTCCGGGACTACGAGCAGTACTTC. Amino acids: CASSLDSGTGGLRDYEQYF. This chain connects TRBV7-9 to TRBJ2-7; 12 positions match TRBD1. V lost 3 bases, J lost 3 bases, and 15 bases stayed unmatched. The CDR3 spans 19 residues. Germline V gives CDR1 SEHNR, CDR2 FQNEAQ (reference sequence).

J is TRBJ2-5 and V is TRBV5-1; D remains ambiguous. V lost 1 base to trimming and J lost 5 bases, with 3 bases between them. Germline V gives CDR1 SGHRS, CDR2 YFSETQ. The CDR3 totals 11 residues. For the CDR3, the DNA is TGCGCCAGCAGCTTGTCGGAGACCCAGTACTTC. It is translated as CASSLSETQYF.

This sequence joins TRBV10-3 and TRBJ2-7; a weak D match, TRBD2 (6 bases). The CDR3 extends over 13 amino acids. Germline V gene data show CDR1 as ENHRY and CDR2 as SYGVKD. V gave up 11 bases and J gave up 0 bases, with 14 bases separating them. CDR3 DNA sequence: TGTGCCGTCTGTCCGGGGGACTCCTACGAGCAGTACTTC. This translates into CAVCPGDSYEQYF.

By proportion, this clone is medium-sized. This chain connects TRBV6-1 to TRBJ2-7; 12 nucleotides agree with TRBD1. Trimming took 2 bases from V and 5 from J; bases not matched to a gene: 7. The CDR3 contains 16 residues. The germline V gene has CDR1 MNHNS and CDR2 SASEGT. DNA of the CDR3: TGTGCCAGCAGTGAACCGGCTGGGACAGGGGGCGACGAGCAGTACTTC. Amino acid sequence: CASSEPAGTGGDEQYF.